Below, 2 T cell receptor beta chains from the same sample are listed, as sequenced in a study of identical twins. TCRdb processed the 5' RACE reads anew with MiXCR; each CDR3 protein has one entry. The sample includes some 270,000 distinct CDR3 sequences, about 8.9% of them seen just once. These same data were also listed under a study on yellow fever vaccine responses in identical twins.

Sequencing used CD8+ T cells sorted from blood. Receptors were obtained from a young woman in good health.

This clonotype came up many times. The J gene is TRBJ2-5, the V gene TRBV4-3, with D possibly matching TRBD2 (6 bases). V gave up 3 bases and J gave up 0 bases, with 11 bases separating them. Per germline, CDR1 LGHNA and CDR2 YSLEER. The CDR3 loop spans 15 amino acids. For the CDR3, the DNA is TGCGCCAGCAGCCATAATAGCGGATACCAAGAGACCCAGTACTTC. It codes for CASSHNSGYQETQYF.

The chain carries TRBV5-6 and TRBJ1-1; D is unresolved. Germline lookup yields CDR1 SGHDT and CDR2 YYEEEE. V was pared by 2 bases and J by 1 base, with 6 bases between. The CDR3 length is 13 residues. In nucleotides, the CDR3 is TGTGCCAGCAGCTTTGGGCAGAACACTGAAGCTTTCTTT. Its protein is CASSFGQNTEAFF.